The entry below describes one TCR beta chain. How the authors handled the data: Nucleated cell counts were estimated from reference gene primer amplification. The protocol was immunoSEQ multiplex PCR, while the TCRdb copy is restricted to in-frame clones and leaves out a portion. Clone size and the V and J calls come from that table; the DNA yielded D and trimming. The sample has 300,000 or so clones; more than 75% are singletons. The data originate from a study of blood T cell repertoires in COVID-19. The wider study: The analysed material was cDNA or gDNA that came from T cells, B-cell-depleted T cells, or PBMCs.

The germline V and J ends were trimmed by 2 bases and 0 bases, with 14 bases remaining between them. Germline CDR1 and CDR2: SGHNT and YENEEA. There are 18 residues in the CDR3. The rearrangement uses TRBV11-3 and TRBJ2-6; weak D call: TRBD1 (6 bases). The source material was peripheral blood. The sequence was collected from a woman aged 45-60 years with acute or convalescent COVID-19. CDR3 in amino acids: CASSLLAGASSGANVLTF. For the CDR3, the DNA is TGTGCCAGCAGCTTACTGGCAGGGGCAAGCTCTGGGGCCAACGTCCTGACTTTC.